The 2 T cell receptor beta chains below all came from one sample that was sequenced in a study of T cell responses to AZD1222 COVID-19 vaccine. Using immunoSEQ multiplex PCR, the repertoire was profiled, and TCRdb retains in-frame clones only, with some absent. Of 84,000 or so clones listed, around nine tenths were seen once; the top ten hold around 1.5%. The specimen comprised peripheral blood, sampled on day 0 of AZD1222 vaccination. The receptors originated from an adult in good health.

This sequence joins TRBV10-3 and TRBJ2-5, with D possibly TRBD1 on 5 matching bases. The CDR3 sequence is 13 residues long. The V gene lost 5 bases and the J gene lost 2 bases, with 9 bases spanning the gap. CDR1 is ENHRY and CDR2 is SYGVKD in the germline V gene. CDR3 protein: CAISRQPQETQYF. The CDR3, as DNA: TGTGCCATCAGTAGACAGCCACAAGAGACCCAGTACTTC.

V is TRBV7-2 and J is TRBJ1-3, with a weak D call TRBD1 (6 bases). V lost 2 bases to trimming and J lost 8 bases, with 13 bases between them. Germline-derived CDR1 and CDR2 are SGHTA and FQGNSA. This CDR3 region has 14 residues. CDR3 region: CASSLTGGWDTIYF. CDR3 nucleotides: TGTGCCAGCAGCTTAACGGGGGGCTGGGACACCATATATTTT.